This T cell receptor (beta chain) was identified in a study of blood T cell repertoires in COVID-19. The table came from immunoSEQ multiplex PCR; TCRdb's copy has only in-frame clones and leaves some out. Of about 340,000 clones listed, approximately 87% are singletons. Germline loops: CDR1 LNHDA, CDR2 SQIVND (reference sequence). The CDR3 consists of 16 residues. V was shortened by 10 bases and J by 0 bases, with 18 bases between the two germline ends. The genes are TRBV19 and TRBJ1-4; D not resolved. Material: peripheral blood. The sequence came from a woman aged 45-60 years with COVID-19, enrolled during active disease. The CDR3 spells CATKEAALATNEKLFF. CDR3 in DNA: TGTGCCACCAAGGAGGCCGCACTCGCAACTAATGAAAAACTGTTTTTT.